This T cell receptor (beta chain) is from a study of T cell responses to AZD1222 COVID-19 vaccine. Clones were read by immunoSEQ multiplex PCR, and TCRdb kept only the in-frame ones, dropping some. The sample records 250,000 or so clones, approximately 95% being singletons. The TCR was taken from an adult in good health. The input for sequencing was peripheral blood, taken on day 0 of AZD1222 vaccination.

In DNA, the CDR3 is TGTGCCAGCAGCGTCGGCGGGAGGGCCTCCTACGAGCAGTACTTC. Translating gives CASSVGGRASYEQYF. The chain has TRBV9 and TRBJ2-7, with 9 nucleotides matching TRBD2. V gave up 2 bases and J gave up 0 bases; unmatched junction bases: 3. Germline V CDR1 and CDR2: SGDLS, YYNGEE. The CDR3 has 15 amino acids.